This entry describes one T cell receptor (beta chain). Its antigen is unidentified. Produced via immunoSEQ multiplex PCR; TCRdb's table is partial and in-frame only. The sample has tens of thousands of clones, around 90% seen once; the top ten hold more than 5%. From germline, CDR1 is SEHNR and CDR2 FQNEAQ (reference sequence). This CDR3 contains 14 residues. The J segment lost 2 bases and the V segment lost 2 bases, leaving 0 bases of the junction unmatched. The data were taken from a study of OX40 agonist ivuxolimab in advanced cancers. Study findings and constraints: Near-lowest levels of clonal expansion characterized partial responders at 0.1-3.0 mg/kg.

V usage is TRBV7-9 and J usage is TRBJ2-5; TRBD2 aligns across 9 bases. The TCR was taken from an adult with an advanced solid tumor such as melanoma, head and neck, liver or kidney cancer. The material sequenced was CD4+ or CD8+ T cells sorted from blood, taken in a trial of the OX40 agonist ivuxolimab. Written as DNA, the CDR3 is TGTGCCAGCAGCTTACTAGCGGGACAAGAGACCCAGTACTTC. The encoded protein is CASSLLAGQETQYF.